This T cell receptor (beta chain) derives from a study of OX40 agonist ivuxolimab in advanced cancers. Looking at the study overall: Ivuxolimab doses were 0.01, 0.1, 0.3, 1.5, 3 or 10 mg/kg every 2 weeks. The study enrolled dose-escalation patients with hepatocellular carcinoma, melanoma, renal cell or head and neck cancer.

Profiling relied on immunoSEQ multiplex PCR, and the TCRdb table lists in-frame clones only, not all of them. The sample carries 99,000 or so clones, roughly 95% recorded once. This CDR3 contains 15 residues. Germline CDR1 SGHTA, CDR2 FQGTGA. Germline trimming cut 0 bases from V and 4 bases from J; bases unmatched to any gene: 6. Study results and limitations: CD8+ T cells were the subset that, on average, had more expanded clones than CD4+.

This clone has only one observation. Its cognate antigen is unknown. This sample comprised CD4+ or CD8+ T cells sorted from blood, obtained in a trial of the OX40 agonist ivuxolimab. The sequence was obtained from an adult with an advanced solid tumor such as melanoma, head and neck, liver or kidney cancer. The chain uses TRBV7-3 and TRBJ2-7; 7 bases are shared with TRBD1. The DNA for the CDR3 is TGTGCCAGCAGCTTAACCCAGGGACAGTATTACGAGCAGTACTTC. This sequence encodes CASSLTQGQYYEQYF.